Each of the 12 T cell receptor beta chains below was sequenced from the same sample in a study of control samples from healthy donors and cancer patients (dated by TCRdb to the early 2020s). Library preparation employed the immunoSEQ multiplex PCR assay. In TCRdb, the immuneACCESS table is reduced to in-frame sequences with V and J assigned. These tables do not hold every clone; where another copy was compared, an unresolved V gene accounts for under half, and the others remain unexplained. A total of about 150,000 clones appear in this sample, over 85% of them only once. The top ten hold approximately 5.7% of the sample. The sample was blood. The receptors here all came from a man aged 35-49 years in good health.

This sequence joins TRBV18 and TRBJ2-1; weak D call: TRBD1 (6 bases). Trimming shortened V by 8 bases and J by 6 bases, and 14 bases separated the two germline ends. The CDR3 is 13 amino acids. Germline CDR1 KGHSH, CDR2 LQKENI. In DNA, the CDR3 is TGTGCCAGCGAAGGACAGCGAGGCAATGAGCAGTTCTTC. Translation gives CASEGQRGNEQFF.

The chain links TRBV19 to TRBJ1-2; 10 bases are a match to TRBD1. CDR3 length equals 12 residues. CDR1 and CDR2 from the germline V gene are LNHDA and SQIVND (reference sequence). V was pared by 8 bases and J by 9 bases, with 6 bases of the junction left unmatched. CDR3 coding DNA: TGTGCCAGTTCCGGGACAGGGGACAGCTACACCTTC. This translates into CASSGTGDSYTF.

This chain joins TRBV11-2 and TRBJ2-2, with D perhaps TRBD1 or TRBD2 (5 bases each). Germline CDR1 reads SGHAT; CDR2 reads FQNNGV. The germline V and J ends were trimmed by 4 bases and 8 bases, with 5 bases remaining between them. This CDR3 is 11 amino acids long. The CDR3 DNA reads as TGTGCCAGCAGCTGGGGGGGGGAGCTGTTTTTT. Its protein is CASSWGGELFF. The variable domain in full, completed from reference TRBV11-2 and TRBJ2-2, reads EAGVAQSPRYKIIEKRQSVAFWCNPISGHATLYWYQQILGQGPKLLIQFQNNGVVDDSQLPKDRFSAERLKGVDSTLKIQPAKLEDSAVYLCASSWGGELFFGEGSRLTVL.

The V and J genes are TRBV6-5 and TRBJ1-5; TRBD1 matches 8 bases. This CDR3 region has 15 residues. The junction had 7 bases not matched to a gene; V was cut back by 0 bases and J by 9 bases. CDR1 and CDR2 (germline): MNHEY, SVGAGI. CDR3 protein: CASSYSRDRPLPQHF. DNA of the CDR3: TGTGCCAGCAGTTACTCCCGGGACAGGCCCCTGCCCCAGCATTTT.

This chain's CDR3 is CAWSSKFEQFF. DNA of the CDR3: TGTGCCTGGAGTTCGAAGTTTGAGCAGTTCTTC. V and J are TRBV30 and TRBJ2-1, with D unresolved. The CDR3 runs to 11 residues. Germline V gene lookup returns CDR1 GTSNPN and CDR2 SVGIG (reference sequence). Trimming shortened V by 2 bases and J by 9 bases, and 8 bases separated the two germline ends.

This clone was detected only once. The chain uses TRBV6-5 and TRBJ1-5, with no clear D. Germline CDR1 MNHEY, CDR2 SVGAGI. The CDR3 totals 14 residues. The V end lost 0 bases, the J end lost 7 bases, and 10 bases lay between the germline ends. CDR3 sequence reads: CASSYSGGYQPQHF. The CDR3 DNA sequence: TGTGCCAGCAGTTACTCTGGAGGGTACCAGCCCCAGCATTTT.

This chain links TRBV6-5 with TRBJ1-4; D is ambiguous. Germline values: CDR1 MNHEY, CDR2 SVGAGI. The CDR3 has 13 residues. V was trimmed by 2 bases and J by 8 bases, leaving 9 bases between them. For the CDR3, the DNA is TGTGCCAGCAGTTACCCCGGAGGAGAAAAACTGTTTTTT. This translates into CASSYPGGEKLFF.

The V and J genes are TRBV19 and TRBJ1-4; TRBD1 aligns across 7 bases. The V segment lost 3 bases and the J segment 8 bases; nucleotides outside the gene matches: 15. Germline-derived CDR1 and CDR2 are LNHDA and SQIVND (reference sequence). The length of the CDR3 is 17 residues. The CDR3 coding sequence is TGTGCCAGTAGTATCAGAGGGCATACAGGGGAAGGAGAAAAACTGTTTTTT. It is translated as CASSIRGHTGEGEKLFF.

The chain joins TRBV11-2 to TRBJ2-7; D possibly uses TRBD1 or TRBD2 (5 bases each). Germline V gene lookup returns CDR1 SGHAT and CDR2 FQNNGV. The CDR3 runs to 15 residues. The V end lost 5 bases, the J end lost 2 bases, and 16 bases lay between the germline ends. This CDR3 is CASSTASREPYEQYF. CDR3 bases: TGTGCCAGCAGCACGGCCTCCAGGGAGCCCTACGAGCAGTACTTC.

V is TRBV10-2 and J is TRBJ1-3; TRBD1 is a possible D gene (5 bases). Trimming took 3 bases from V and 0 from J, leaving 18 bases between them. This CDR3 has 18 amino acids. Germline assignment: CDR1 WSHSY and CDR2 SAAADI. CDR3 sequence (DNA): TGCGCCAGCAGTGACCCGACGGGGGTTATCCACTCTGGAAACACCATATATTTT. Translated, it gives CASSDPTGVIHSGNTIYF.

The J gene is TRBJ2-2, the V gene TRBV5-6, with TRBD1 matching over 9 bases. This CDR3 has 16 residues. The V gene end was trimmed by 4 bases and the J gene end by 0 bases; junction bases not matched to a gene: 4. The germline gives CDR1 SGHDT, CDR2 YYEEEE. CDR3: CASSPGTGSNTGELFF. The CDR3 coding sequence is TGTGCCAGCAGCCCCGGGACAGGGTCGAACACCGGGGAGCTGTTTTTT.

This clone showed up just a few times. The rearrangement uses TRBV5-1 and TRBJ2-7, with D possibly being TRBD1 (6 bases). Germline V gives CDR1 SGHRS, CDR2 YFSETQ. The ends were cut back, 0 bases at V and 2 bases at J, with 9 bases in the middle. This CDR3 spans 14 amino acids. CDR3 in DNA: TGCGCCAGCAGCTTGGCCAGGGGTCCCTACGAGCAGTACTTC. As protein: CASSLARGPYEQYF.